The 5 T cell receptor beta chains reported below all come from one sample, sequenced in a study of CD8 T cells in ankylosing spondylitis. Each CDR3 protein is one row after TCRdb ran MiXCR on the 5' RACE reads. The data contain 50,000 to 65,000 distinct CDR3 sequences, 7.4% of them singletons. Sequencing used blood, either unsorted or a sorted T cell fraction (not recorded which). The receptors were sampled from a female donor with ankylosing spondylitis or in good health (not recorded which).

V is TRBV7-2 and J is TRBJ2-1; 9 positions agree with TRBD2. The J segment lost 1 base and the V segment lost 4 bases, leaving 5 bases of the junction unmatched. This CDR3 has 16 amino acids. CDR1 is SGHTA, CDR2 FQGNSA, per germline. The CDR3 bases are TGTGCCAGCAGCTCTAGCGGGGATTTTTCCTACAATGAGCAGTTCTTC. This sequence encodes CASSSSGDFSYNEQFF.

This clonotype was seen repeatedly, ten times or more. The rearrangement joins TRBV30 to TRBJ2-2; D is perhaps TRBD1 or TRBD2 (5 bases each). V shed 1 base and J shed 10 bases, with 19 bases lying between them. CDR1 GTSNPN and CDR2 SVGIG come from the germline V gene (reference sequence). The CDR3 loop spans 15 amino acids. The CDR3 coding sequence is TGTGCCTGGAGTGAAGGGACCTCTAGAGAAATGGAGCTGTTTTTT. Its translation: CAWSEGTSREMELFF.

This clonotype was detected ten times or more. The V and J genes are TRBV15 and TRBJ1-4, with a weak D call TRBD1 (5 bases). This CDR3 has 12 residues. The ends were cut back, 1 base at V and 10 bases at J, with 7 bases in the middle. CDR1 is LNHNV and CDR2 is YYDKDF in the germline V gene (reference sequence). CDR3 bases: TGTGCCACCAGCAGAGGCGGGGGAAAACTGTTTTTT. Amino acids: CATSRGGGKLFF. The full variable domain, completed using reference TRBV15 and TRBJ1-4, is DAMVIQNPRYQVTQFGKPVTLSCSQTLNHNVMYWYQQKSSQAPKLLFHYYDKDFNNEADTPDNFQSRRPNTSFCFLDIRSPGLGDTAMYLCATSRGGGKLFFGSGTQLSVL.

Only a few counts were recorded for this clonotype. The V call is TRBV20-1, the J call TRBJ1-1; 8 nucleotides match TRBD1. With 5 bases clipped from V and 2 bases from J, the junction kept 4 bases outside the gene matches. CDR3 length: 13 residues. Per germline, CDR1 DFQATT and CDR2 SNEGSKA (reference sequence). Here the CDR3 reads CSAYDRGNTEAFF. CDR3 nucleotides: TGCAGTGCTTACGACAGGGGCAACACTGAAGCTTTCTTT.

Only a few counts were recorded for this clonotype. The chain combines TRBV6-5 with TRBJ1-2; D perhaps matches TRBD1 (5 bases). The CDR3 covers 12 residues. CDR1 MNHEY and CDR2 SVGAGI come from the germline V gene. The V gene lost 0 bases and the J gene lost 10 bases, with 9 bases spanning the gap. CDR3 sequence (DNA): TGTGCCAGCAGTTACTCCGGACACAACTACACCTTC. It is translated as CASSYSGHNYTF.